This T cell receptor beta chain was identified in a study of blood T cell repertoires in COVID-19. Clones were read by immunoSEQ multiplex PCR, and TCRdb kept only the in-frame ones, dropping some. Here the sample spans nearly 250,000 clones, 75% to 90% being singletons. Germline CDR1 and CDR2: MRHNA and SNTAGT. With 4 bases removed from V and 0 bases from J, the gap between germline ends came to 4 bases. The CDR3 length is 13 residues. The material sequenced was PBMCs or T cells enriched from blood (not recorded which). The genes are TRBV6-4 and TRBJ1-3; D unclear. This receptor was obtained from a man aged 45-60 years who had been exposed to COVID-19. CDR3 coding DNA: TGTGCCAGCAGTGTGAGCTCTGGAAACACCATATATTTT. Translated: CASSVSSGNTIYF.